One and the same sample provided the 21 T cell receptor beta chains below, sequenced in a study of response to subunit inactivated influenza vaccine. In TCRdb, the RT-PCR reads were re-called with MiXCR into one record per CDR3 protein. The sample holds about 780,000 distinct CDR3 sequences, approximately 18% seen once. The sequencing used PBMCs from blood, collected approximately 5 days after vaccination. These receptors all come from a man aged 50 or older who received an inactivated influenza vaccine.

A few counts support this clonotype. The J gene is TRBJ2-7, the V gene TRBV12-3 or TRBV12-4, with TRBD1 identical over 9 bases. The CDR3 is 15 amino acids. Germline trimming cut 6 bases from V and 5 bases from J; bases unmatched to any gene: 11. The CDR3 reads CASRGTVGQGNEQYF. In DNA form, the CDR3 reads TGTGCCAGCAGGGGGACCGTAGGACAGGGGAACGAGCAGTACTTC.

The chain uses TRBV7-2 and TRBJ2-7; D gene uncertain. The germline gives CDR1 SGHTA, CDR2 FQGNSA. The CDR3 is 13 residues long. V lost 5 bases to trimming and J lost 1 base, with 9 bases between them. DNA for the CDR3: TGTGCCAGCAGCCCAATGGGGTCCTACGAGCAGTACTTC. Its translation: CASSPMGSYEQYF.

The CDR3 sequence: CASSVAFRGGEETQYF. CDR3 sequence (DNA): TGTGCCAGCAGCGTAGCTTTTCGGGGGGGAGAGGAGACCCAGTACTTC. V usage is TRBV9 and J usage is TRBJ2-5; 8 bases agree with TRBD2. Looked up from germline, CDR1 is SGDLS and CDR2 is YYNGEE. Losses at the gene ends were 0 bases for V and 5 bases for J; bases not matched to a gene: 9. CDR3 size: 16 residues.

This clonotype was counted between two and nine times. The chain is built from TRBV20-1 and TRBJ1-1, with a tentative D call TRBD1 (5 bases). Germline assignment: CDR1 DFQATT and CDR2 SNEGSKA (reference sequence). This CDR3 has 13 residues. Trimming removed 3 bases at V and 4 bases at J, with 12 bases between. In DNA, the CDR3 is TGCAGTGCTAGGGGACCCTGGGGCACTGAAGCTTTCTTT. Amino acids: CSARGPWGTEAFF.

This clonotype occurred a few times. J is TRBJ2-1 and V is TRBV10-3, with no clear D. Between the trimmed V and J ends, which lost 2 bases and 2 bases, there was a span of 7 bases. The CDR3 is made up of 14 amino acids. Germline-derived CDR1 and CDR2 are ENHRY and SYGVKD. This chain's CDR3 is CAISEPPAYNEQFF. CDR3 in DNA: TGTGCCATCAGTGAGCCGCCGGCCTACAATGAGCAGTTCTTC.

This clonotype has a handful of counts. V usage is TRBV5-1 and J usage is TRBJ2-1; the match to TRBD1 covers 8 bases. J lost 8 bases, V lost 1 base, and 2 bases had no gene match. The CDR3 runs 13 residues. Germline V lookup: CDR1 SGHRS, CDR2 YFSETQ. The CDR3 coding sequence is TGCGCCAGCAGCTTGCACAGGGGGGATGAGCAGTTCTTC. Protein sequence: CASSLHRGDEQFF.

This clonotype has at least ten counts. CDR3 in amino acids: CASSLTGGVNEQYF. In nucleotides, the CDR3 is TGTGCCAGCAGCCTGACAGGGGGCGTAAACGAGCAGTACTTC. J is TRBJ2-7 and V is TRBV12-3 or TRBV12-4, with 10 bases matching TRBD1. Losses at the gene ends were 6 bases for V and 5 bases for J; bases not matched to a gene: 7. The CDR3 contains 14 residues.

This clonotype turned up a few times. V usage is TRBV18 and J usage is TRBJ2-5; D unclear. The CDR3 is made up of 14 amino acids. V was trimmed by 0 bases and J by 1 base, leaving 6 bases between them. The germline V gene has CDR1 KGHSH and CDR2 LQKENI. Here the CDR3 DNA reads TGTGCCAGCTCACCACCGGCCAGCCAAGAGACCCAGTACTTC. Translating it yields CASSPPASQETQYF.

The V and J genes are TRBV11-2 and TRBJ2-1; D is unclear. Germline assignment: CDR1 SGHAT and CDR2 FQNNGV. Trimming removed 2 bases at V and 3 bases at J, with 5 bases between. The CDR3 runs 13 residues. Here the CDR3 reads CASSLMDYNEQFF. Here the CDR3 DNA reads TGTGCCAGCAGCTTAATGGACTACAATGAGCAGTTCTTC.

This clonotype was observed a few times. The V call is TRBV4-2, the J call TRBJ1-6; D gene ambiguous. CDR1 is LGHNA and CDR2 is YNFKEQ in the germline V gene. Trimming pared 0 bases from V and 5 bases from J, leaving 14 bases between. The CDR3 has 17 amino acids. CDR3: CASSQDRFGNNNSPLHF. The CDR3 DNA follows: TGTGCCAGCAGCCAAGATCGTTTCGGGAATAATAATTCACCCCTCCACTTT.

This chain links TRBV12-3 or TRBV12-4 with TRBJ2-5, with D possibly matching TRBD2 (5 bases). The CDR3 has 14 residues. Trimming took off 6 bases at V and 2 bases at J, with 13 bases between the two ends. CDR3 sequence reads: CASSSTRRQETQYF. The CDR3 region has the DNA TGTGCCAGCAGCTCTACTAGGAGGCAAGAGACCCAGTACTTC.

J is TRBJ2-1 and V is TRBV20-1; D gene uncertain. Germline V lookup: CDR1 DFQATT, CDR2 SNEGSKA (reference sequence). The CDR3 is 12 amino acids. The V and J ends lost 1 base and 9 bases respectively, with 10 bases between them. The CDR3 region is CSARVLGFEQFF. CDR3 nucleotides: TGCAGTGCTAGAGTTCTAGGATTTGAGCAGTTCTTC.

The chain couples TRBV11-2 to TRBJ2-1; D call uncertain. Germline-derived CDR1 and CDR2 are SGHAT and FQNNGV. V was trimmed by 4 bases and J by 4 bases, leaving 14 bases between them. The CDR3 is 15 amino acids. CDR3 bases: TGTGCCAGCAGCTCCGCCTTTTTTGCTTACAATGAGCAGTTCTTC. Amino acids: CASSSAFFAYNEQFF.

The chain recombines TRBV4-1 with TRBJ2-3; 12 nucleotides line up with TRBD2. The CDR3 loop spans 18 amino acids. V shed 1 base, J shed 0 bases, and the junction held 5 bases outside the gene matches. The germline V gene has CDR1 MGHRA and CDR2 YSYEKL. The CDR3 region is CASSQGLAGATSTDTQYF. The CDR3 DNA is TGCGCCAGCAGCCAAGGACTAGCGGGAGCGACTAGCACAGATACGCAGTATTTT.

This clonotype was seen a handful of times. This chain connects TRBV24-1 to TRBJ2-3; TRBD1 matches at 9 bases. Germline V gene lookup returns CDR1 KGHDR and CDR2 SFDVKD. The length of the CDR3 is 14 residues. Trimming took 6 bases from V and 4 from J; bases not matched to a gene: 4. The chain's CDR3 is CATSQTGGPDTQYF. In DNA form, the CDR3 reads TGTGCCACCAGTCAGACAGGGGGGCCAGATACGCAGTATTTT.

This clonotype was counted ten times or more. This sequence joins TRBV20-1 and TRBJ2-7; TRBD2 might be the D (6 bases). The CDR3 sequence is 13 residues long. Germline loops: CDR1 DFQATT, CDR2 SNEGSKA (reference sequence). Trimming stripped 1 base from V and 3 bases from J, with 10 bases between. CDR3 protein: CSARATSSYEQYF. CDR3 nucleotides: TGCAGTGCTAGAGCTACTAGCAGCTACGAGCAGTACTTC.

DNA of the CDR3: TGTGCCAGCAGCGCTACTAGTTTCTCGGCCAAAAACATTCAGTACTTC. This translates into CASSATSFSAKNIQYF. The V call is TRBV4-2, the J call TRBJ2-4, with a possible D match to TRBD2 (5 bases). Germline V gene data show CDR1 as LGHNA and CDR2 as YNFKEQ. The CDR3 is 16 amino acids. The germline V and J ends were trimmed by 5 bases and 1 base, with 15 bases remaining between them.

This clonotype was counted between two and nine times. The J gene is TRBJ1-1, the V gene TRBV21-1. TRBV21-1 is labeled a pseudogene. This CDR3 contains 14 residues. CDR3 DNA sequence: TGTGCCAGCAGCCCAGGCTTATGGAACACTGAAGCTTTCTTT. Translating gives CASSPGLWNTEAFF.

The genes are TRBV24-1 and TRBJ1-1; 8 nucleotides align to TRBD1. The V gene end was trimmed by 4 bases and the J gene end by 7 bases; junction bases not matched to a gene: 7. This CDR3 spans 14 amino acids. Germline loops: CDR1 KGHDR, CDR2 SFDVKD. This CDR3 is CATSDSSQGDEAFF. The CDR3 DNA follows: TGTGCCACCAGTGACTCATCACAGGGGGATGAAGCTTTCTTT.

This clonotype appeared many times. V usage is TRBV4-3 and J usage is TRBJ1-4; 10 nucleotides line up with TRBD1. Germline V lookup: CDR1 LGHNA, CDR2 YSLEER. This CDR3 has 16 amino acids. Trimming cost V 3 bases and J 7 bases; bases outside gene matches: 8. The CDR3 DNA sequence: TGCGCCAGCAGCCAGGGACAGGGGACGGGATCTGAAAAACTGTTTTTT. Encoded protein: CASSQGQGTGSEKLFF.

The CDR3 DNA follows: TGCGCCAGCAGCCAATCGGCGGGAGATTACAATGAGCAGTTCTTC. Its protein is CASSQSAGDYNEQFF. The genes are TRBV4-3 and TRBJ2-1; 7 bases align to TRBD2. The V gene's germline CDR1 is LGHNA and CDR2 YSLEER. Trimming removed 2 bases from V and 4 bases from J; junction bases left unmatched: 5. The CDR3 has 15 amino acids.